The present TCR beta chain was sequenced within a study of molecular identifiers for immune sequencing clone quantification. Study-wide results and limits: Under 1% of molecules in naive cells, but over 99% of effector molecules, belonged to clones above 20 RNA copies.

TCRdb ran MiXCR on the PCR reads and lists one entry per CDR3 protein. The table has about half a million distinct CDR3 sequences, 20% to 25% seen once. This clonotype was recorded many times. Its specificity is not known. CDR3 length: 11 residues. Germline CDR1 SGDLS, CDR2 YYNGEE. V shed 0 bases and J shed 10 bases, with 4 bases lying between them. The source is a human donor in good health. Some libraries in this study had Jurkat cell RNA spiked in. The sequenced material came from naive CD8+ T cells from blood, with Jurkat cell RNA spiked in. Indicated subset: FACS-sorted CD8+CD4-CCR7+CD45RA+ naive T cells. This chain joins TRBV9 and TRBJ2-2, with D hard to call. CDR3 region: CASSVDQELFF. The DNA for the CDR3 is TGTGCCAGCAGCGTAGATCAGGAGCTGTTTTTT.